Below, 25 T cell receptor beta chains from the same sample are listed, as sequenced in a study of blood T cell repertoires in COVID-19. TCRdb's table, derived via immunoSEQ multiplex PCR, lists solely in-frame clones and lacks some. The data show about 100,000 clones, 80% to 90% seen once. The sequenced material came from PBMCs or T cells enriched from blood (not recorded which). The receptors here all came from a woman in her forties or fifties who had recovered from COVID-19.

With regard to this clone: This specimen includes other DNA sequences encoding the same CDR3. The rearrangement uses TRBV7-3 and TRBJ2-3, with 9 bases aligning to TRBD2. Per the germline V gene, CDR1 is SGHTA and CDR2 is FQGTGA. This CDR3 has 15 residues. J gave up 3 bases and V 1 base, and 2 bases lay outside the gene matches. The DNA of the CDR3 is TGTGCCAGCAGCTTAAGCGGGGGGGCAACAGATACGCAGTATTTT. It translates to CASSLSGGATDTQYF.

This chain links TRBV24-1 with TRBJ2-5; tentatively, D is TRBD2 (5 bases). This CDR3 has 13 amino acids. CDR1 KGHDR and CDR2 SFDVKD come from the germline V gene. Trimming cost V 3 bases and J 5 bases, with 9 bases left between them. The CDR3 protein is CATSDERLETQYF. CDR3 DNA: TGTGCCACCAGTGATGAGCGGCTGGAGACCCAGTACTTC.

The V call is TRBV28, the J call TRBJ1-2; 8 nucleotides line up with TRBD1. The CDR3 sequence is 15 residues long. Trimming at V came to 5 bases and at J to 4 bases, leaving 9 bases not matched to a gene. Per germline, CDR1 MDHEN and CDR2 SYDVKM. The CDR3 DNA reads TGTGCCAGCAGTCCGGGCCAGGGGGCGTTCTATGGCTACACCTTC. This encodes CASSPGQGAFYGYTF.

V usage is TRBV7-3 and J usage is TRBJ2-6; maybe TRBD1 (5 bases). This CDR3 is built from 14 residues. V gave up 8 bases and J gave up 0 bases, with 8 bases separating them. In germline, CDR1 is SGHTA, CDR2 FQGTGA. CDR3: CASGTGSGANVLTF. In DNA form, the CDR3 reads TGTGCCAGCGGCACAGGCTCTGGGGCCAACGTCCTGACTTTC.

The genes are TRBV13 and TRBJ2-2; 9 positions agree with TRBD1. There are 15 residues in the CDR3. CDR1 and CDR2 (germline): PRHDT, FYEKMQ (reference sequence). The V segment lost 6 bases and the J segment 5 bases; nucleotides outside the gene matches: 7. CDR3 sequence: CASSGTGKTTGELFF. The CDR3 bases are TGTGCCAGCAGTGGGACAGGGAAAACGACCGGGGAGCTGTTTTTT.

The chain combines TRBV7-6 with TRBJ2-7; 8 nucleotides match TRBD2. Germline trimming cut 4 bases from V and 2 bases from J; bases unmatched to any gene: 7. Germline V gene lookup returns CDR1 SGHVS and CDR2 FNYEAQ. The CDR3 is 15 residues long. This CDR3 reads CASSSEASGPYEQYF. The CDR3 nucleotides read TGTGCCAGCAGCTCAGAGGCTAGCGGGCCCTACGAGCAGTACTTC. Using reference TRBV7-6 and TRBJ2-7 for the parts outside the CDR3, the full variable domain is GAGVSQSPRYKVTKRGQDVALRCDPISGHVSLYWYRQALGQGPEFLTYFNYEAQQDKSGLPNDRFSAERPEGSISTLTIQRTEQRDSAMYRCASSSEASGPYEQYFGPGTRLTVT.

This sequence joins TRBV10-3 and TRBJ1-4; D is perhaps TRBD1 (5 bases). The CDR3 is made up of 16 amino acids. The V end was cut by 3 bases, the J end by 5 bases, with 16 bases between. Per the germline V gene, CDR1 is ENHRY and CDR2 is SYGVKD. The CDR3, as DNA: TGTGCCATCAGTGAAGCGGGGCCTCGGAACAATGAAAAACTGTTTTTT. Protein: CAISEAGPRNNEKLFF.

In DNA, the CDR3 is TGTGCCAGCAGCGGTAGCGGGGCCTACAATGAGCAGTTCTTC. Translated, it gives CASSGSGAYNEQFF. V gene TRBV9 combines with J gene TRBJ2-1, with 8 bases matching TRBD2. Germline V gives CDR1 SGDLS, CDR2 YYNGEE. The CDR3 is 14 residues long. J was trimmed by 2 bases and V by 3 bases; bases with no gene match: 1. The entire variable domain, with the rest obtained from reference TRBV9 and TRBJ2-1, is as follows: DSGVTQTPKHLITATGQRVTLRCSPRSGDLSVYWYQQSLDQGLQFLIQYYNGEERAKGNILERFSAQQFPDLHSELNLSSLELGDSALYFCASSGSGAYNEQFFGPGTRLTVL.

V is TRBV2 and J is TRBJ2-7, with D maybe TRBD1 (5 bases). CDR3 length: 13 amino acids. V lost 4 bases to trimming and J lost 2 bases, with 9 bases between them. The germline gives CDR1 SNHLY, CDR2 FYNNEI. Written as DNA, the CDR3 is TGTGCCAGCAGTGCGAGCAGGGCCTACGAGCAGTACTTC. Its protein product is CASSASRAYEQYF.

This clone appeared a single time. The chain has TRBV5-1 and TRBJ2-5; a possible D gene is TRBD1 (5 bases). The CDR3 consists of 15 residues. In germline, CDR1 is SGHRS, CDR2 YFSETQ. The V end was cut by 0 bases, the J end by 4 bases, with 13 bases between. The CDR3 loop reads CASSLGPQGIETQYF. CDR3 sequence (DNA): TGCGCCAGCAGCTTGGGGCCCCAGGGAATAGAGACCCAGTACTTC.

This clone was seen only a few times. The CDR3 protein is CAWSVYSGANQPQHF. The CDR3 DNA sequence: TGTGCCTGGAGTGTATATTCAGGGGCCAATCAGCCCCAGCATTTT. The V gene is TRBV30, the J gene TRBJ1-5; possibly TRBD1 for D (6 bases). The CDR3 has 15 residues. Germline V CDR1 and CDR2: GTSNPN, SVGIG (reference sequence). V gave up 0 bases and J gave up 3 bases, with 12 bases separating them.

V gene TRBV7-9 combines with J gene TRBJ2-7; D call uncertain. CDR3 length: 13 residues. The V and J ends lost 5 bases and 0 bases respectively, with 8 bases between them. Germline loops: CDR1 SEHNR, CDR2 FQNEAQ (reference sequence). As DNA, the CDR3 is TGTGCCAGCAGCGACACTCTCTCCTACGAGCAGTACTTC. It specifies CASSDTLSYEQYF.

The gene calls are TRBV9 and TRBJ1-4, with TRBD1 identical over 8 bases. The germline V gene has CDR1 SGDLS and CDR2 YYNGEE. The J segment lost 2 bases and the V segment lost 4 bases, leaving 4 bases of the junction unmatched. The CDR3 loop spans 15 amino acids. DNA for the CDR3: TGTGCCAGCAGCCCGAGGACAGGGACTAATGAAAAACTGTTTTTT. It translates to CASSPRTGTNEKLFF.

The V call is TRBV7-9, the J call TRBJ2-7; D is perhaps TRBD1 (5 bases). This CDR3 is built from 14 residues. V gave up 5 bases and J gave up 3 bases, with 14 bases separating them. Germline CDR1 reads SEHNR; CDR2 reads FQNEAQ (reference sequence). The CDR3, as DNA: TGTGCCAGCAGCGCCGACAGAAAATACTACGAGCAGTACTTC. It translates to CASSADRKYYEQYF.

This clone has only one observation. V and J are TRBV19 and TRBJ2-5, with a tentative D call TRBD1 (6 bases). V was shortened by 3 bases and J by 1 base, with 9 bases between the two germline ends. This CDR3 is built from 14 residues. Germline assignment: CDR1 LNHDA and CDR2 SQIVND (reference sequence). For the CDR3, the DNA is TGTGCCAGTAGTATCACAGGGTCCCAAGAGACCCAGTACTTC. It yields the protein CASSITGSQETQYF.

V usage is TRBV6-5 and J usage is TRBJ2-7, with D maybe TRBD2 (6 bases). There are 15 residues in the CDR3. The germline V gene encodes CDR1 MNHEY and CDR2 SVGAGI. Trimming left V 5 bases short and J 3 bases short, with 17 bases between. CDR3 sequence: CASSTGSSAYYEQYF. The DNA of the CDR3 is TGTGCCAGCAGTACCGGGAGCTCCGCCTACTACGAGCAGTACTTC.

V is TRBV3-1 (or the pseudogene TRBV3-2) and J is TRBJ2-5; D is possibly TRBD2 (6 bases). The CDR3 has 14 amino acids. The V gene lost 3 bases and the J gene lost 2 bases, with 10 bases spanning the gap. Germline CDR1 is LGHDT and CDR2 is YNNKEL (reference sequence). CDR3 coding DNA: TGTGCCAGCAGCCAGCTGAGCGGGCAAGAGACCCAGTACTTC. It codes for CASSQLSGQETQYF.

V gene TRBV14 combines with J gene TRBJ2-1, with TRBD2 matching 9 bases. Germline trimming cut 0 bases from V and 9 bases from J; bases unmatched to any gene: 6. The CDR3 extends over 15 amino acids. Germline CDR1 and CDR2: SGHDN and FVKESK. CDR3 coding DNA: TGTGCCAGCAGCCAAGATCCCGCTAGCGGGATTGAGCAGTTCTTC. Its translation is CASSQDPASGIEQFF.

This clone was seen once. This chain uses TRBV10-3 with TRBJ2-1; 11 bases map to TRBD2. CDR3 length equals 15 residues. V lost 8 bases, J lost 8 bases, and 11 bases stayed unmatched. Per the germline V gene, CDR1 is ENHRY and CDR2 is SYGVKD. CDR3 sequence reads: CAILETSGTNDEQFF. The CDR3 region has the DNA TGTGCCATCTTGGAGACTAGCGGGACTAACGATGAGCAGTTCTTC.

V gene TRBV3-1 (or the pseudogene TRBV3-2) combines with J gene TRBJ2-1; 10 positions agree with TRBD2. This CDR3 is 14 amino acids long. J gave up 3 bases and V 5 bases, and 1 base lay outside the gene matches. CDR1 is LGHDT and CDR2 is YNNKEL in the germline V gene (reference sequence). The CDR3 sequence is CASSGLAVYNEQFF. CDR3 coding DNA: TGTGCCAGCAGCGGACTAGCGGTCTACAATGAGCAGTTCTTC.

CDR3 protein: CATSREGGGSTEAFF. In nucleotides, the CDR3 is TGTGCCACCAGCAGAGAGGGAGGGGGGAGCACTGAAGCTTTCTTT. The chain carries TRBV15 and TRBJ1-1; possibly TRBD1 for D (6 bases). CDR1 is LNHNV, CDR2 YYDKDF, per germline (reference sequence). CDR3 length: 15 residues. V was pared by 0 bases and J by 4 bases, with 12 bases between.

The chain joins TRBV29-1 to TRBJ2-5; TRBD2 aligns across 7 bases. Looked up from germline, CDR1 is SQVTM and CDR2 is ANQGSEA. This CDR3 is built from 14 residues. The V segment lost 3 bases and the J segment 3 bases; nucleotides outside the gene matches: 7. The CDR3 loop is CSVETGEGKETQYF. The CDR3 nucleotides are TGCAGCGTTGAGACGGGGGAGGGAAAAGAGACCCAGTACTTC.

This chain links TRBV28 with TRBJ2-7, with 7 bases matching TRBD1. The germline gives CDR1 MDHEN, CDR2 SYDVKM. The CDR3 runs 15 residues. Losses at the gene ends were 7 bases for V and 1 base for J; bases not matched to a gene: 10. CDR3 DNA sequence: TGTGCCAGCACCCGCCCAGGGGGTGTTTCCTACGAGCAGTACTTC. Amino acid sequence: CASTRPGGVSYEQYF.

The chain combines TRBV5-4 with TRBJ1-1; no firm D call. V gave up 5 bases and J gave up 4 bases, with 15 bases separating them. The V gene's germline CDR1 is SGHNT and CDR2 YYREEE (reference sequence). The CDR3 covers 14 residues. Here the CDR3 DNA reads TGTGCCAGCAGACTAGGACGCGGGGTCACTGAAGCTTTCTTT. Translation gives CASRLGRGVTEAFF.

CDR3 region: CASSLLLAGGPDTQYF. DNA for the CDR3: TGTGCCAGCAGTTTGCTACTAGCGGGAGGGCCTGATACGCAGTATTTT. V and J are TRBV27 and TRBJ2-3, with 13 bases lining up with TRBD2. Germline CDR1 reads MNHEY; CDR2 reads SMNVEV (reference sequence). V dropped 3 bases and J dropped 6; count of bases not matched to a gene: 6. This CDR3 contains 16 residues.